This TCR beta chain was profiled in a study of identifying expanded T cells in peripheral blood. The method was immunoSEQ multiplex PCR; TCRdb's version includes in-frame clones alone and lacks a portion of them. The sample carries under 120,000 clones, roughly 91% recorded once. This CDR3 has 14 amino acids. Per the germline V gene, CDR1 is MGHRA and CDR2 is YSYEKL. The V gene lost 1 base and the J gene lost 6 bases, with 10 bases spanning the gap. The sample comprised blood. The sequence was obtained from a person between 18 and 75 years old in good health. The chain links TRBV4-1 to TRBJ2-1; TRBD2 might be the D (6 bases). The CDR3 nucleotides are TGCGCCAGCAGCCAAGGGCTAGCGCTCAATGAGCAGTTCTTC. This sequence encodes CASSQGLALNEQFF.